Reported below is one T cell receptor beta chain. This CDR3 fails to terminate in the conserved phenylalanine or tryptophan, so it likely reflects a read error. Because the CDR3's place on the DNA is in doubt, the DNA is left out and the CDR3 is given as listed by TCRdb. CDR1 and CDR2 from the germline V gene are SGHTA and FQGTGA. With termini counted, the CDR3 has 15 amino acids. TCRdb reanalysed the PCR reads using MiXCR and keeps one entry per CDR3 protein. This sample has about 10,000 distinct CDR3 sequences, with over 55% found just once. The sample originates from a study of tumor-infiltrating lymphocytes in oesophageal squamous cell carcinoma.

The sample taken for sequencing was esophageal tumor tissue. The sequence derives from a female donor with esophageal squamous cell carcinoma. The J gene is TRBJ2-3, the V gene TRBV7-3; TRBD1 was called by the table and not checked on the DNA. The CDR3 here is CASSLGGWGEQFFGP.